Each of the 2 T cell receptor beta chains below was sequenced from the same sample in a study of blood T cell repertoires in COVID-19. The assay was immunoSEQ multiplex PCR, and TCRdb's table has in-frame clones only and misses some. The sample lists hundreds of thousands of clones, around 86% occurring once. The sample consisted of peripheral blood. These TCRs come from a human donor in a cohort sampled during active COVID-19.

This rearrangement joins TRBV9 to TRBJ2-6, with 9 bases identical to TRBD1. With 0 bases clipped from V and 0 bases from J, the junction kept 7 bases outside the gene matches. This CDR3 comprises 19 residues. CDR1 and CDR2 from the germline V gene are SGDLS and YYNGEE. The CDR3 DNA reads TGTGCCAGCAGCGTAGGCTGGGACAGGGTTGGCTCTGGGGCCAACGTCCTGACTTTC. This translates into CASSVGWDRVGSGANVLTF. Full variable domain (rest looked up from reference TRBV9 and TRBJ2-6): DSGVTQTPKHLITATGQRVTLRCSPRSGDLSVYWYQQSLDQGLQFLIQYYNGEERAKGNILERFSAQQFPDLHSELNLSSLELGDSALYFCASSVGWDRVGSGANVLTFGAGSRLTVL.

CDR3: CASRNRFTNEKLFF. DNA of the CDR3: TGTGCCAGTAGGAACAGGTTTACTAATGAAAAACTGTTTTTT. The genes are TRBV19 and TRBJ1-4, with a weak D call TRBD1 (5 bases). V was cut by 6 bases and J by 2 bases, with 10 bases left in between. The CDR3 sequence is 14 residues long. Germline assignment: CDR1 LNHDA and CDR2 SQIVND (reference sequence). Variable domain in full (rest from reference TRBV19 and TRBJ1-4): DGGITQSPKYLFRKEGQNVTLSCEQNLNHDAMYWYRQDPGQGLRLIYYSQIVNDFQKGDIAEGYSVSREKKESFPLTVTSAQKNPTAFYLCASRNRFTNEKLFFGSGTQLSVL.